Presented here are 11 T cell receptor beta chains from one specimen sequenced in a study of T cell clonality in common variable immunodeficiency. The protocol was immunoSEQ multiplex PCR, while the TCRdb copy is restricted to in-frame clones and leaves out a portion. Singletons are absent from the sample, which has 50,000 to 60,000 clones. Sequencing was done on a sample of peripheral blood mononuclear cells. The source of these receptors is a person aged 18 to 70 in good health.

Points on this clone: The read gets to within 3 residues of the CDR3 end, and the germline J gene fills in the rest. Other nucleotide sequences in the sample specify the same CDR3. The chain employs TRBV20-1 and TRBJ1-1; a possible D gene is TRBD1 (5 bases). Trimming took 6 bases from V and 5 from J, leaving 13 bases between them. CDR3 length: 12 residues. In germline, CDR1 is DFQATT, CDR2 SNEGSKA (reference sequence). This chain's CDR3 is CSARRGETEAFF. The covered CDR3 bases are TGCAGTGCCCGGCGGGGGGAAACTGAA.

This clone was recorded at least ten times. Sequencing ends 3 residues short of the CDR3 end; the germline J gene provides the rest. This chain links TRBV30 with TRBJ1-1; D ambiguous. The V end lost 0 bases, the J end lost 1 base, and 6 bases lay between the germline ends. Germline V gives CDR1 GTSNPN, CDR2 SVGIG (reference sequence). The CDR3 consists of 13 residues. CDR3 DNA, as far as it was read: TGTGCCTGGAGTGTACTGCCGAACACTGAA. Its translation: CAWSVLPNTE. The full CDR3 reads CAWSVLPNTEAFF.

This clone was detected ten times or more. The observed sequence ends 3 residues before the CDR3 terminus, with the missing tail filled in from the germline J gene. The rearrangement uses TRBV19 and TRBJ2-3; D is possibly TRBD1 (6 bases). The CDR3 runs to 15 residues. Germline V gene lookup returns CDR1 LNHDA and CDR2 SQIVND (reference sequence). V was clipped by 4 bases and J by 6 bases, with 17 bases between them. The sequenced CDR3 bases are TGTGCCAGTAGTAGACAGGTTTCATGGCCCGATACG. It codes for CASSRQVSWPDT. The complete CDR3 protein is CASSRQVSWPDTQYF.

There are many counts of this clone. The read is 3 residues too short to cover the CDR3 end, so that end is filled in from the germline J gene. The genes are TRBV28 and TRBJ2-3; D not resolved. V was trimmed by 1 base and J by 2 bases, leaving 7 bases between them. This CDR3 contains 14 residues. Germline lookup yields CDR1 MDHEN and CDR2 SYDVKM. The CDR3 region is CASSLSALTDTQYF. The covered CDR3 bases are TGTGCCAGCAGTTTATCCGCGCTCACAGATACG.

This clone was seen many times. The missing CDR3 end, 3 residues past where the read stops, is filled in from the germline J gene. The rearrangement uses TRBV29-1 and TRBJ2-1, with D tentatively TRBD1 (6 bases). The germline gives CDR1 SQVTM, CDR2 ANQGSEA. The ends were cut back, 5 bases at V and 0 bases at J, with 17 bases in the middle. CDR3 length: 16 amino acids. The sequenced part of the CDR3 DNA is TGCAGCGTTCTGGACAGTGAGGTGAGCTCCTACAATGAG. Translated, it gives CSVLDSEVSSYNE. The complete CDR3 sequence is CSVLDSEVSSYNEQFF.

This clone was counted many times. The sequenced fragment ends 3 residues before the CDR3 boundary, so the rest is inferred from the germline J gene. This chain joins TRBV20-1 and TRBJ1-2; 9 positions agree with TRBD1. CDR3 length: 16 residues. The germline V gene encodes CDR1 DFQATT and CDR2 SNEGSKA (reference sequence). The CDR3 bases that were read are TGCAGTGCTAGGGACCTTGCTAGGACAGGGGTTGGCGGC. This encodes CSARDLARTGVGG. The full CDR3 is CSARDLARTGVGGYTF.

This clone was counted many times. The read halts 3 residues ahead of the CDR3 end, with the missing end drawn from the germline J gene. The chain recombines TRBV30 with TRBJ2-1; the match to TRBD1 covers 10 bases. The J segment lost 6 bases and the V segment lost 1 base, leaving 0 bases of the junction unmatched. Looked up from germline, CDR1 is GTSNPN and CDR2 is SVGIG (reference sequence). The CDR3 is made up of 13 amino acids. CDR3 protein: CAWSGDRGNEQFF. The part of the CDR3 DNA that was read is TGTGCCTGGAGTGGGGACAGGGGCAATGAG.

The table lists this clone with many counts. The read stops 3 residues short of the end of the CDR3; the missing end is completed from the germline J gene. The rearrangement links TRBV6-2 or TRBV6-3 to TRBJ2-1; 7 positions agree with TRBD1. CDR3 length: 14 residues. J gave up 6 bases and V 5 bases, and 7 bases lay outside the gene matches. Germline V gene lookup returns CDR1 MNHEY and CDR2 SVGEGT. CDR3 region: CASSRTTGRNEQFF. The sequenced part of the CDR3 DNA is TGTGCCAGCAGTCGAACGACAGGGCGCAATGAG.

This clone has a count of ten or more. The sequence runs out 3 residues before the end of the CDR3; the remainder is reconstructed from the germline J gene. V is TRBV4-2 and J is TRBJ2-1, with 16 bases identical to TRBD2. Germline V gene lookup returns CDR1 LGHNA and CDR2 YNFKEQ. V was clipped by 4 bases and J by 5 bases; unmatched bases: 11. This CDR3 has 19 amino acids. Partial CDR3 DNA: TGTGCCAGCAGCCGACGGGGGGGACTAGCGGGAGGGCCAGACAATGAG. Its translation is CASSRRGGLAGGPDNE. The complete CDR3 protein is CASSRRGGLAGGPDNEQFF.

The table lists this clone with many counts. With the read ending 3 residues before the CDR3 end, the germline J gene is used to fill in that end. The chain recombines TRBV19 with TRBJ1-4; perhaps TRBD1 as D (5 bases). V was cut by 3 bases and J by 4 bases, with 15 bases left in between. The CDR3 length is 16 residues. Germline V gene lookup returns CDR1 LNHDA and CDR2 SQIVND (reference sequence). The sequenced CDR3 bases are TGTGCCAGTAGTATGCAAGGGGCGGTGGGTAATGAAAAA. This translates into CASSMQGAVGNEK. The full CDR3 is CASSMQGAVGNEKLFF.

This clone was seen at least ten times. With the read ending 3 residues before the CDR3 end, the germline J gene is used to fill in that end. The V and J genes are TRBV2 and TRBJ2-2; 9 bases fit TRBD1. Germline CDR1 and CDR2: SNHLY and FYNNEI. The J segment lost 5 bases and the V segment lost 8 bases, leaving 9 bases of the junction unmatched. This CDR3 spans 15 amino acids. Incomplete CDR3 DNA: TGTGCCAGCGGTGGACAGGGGTTAGGGACCGGGGAG. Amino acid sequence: CASGGQGLGTGE. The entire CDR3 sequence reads CASGGQGLGTGELFF.